The 20 T cell receptor beta chains listed next were all sequenced from one sample in a study of glioma-infiltrating T cells. The iRepertoire nested amplicon-rescue multiplex PCR amplified TCR alpha and beta CDR3s from RNA. One entry per CDR3 protein, called by TCRdb with MiXCR from the multiplex PCR reads. The data hold roughly 350,000 distinct CDR3 sequences, with roughly two fifths observed a single time. The specimen sequenced was glioma tissue, nonneoplastic brain tissue, or PBMCs (not recorded which). The source of these receptors is a human donor with low-grade glioma or glioblastoma, undergoing nonglioma brain surgery, or in good health (not recorded which).

For this clonotype: One end of the junction is discordant with germline, which a read error may explain. V and J are TRBV6-1 and TRBJ1-2, with 8 nucleotides matching TRBD1. Germline V gives CDR1 MNHNS, CDR2 SASEGT. CDR3 length equals 13 residues. The CDR3 bases are TGTGCCGGCAGTTCTACAGGGGGTAATGGCTACACCTTC. Translated, it gives CAGSSTGGNGYTF.

This clonotype turned up a few times. The chain recombines TRBV20-1 with TRBJ2-1; TRBD2 aligns across 9 bases. This CDR3 has 14 residues. Trimming removed 6 bases from V and 7 bases from J; junction bases left unmatched: 10. Germline CDR1 is DFQATT and CDR2 is SNEGSKA (reference sequence). The CDR3 spells CSAKGLAWGNEQFF. CDR3 nucleotide sequence: TGCAGTGCAAAGGGACTAGCTTGGGGAAATGAGCAGTTCTTC.

About this clonotype itself: Being one base from a much bigger clone, this may be a read error. The CDR3 sequence: CASSPLDRANYGYTF. The CDR3 DNA reads TGTGCCAGCAGTCCCCTGGACAGGGCAAACTATGGCTACACCTTC. This chain uses TRBV27 with TRBJ1-2; 8 nucleotides line up with TRBD1. The CDR3 covers 15 residues. Unmatched junction bases numbered 7, after V lost 5 bases and J lost 2 bases. Germline lookup yields CDR1 MNHEY and CDR2 SMNVEV (reference sequence).

This clonotype was counted a few times. V is TRBV20-1 and J is TRBJ2-3; D remains ambiguous. CDR1 DFQATT and CDR2 SNEGSKA come from the germline V gene (reference sequence). Trimming stripped 6 bases from V and 1 base from J, with 11 bases between. This CDR3 has 13 residues. DNA for the CDR3: TGCAGTGCCTACCCTATCGGCACAGATACGCAGTATTTT. Its protein is CSAYPIGTDTQYF.

This chain connects TRBV14 to TRBJ2-7; 9 nucleotides match TRBD1. The CDR3 is made up of 14 amino acids. Losses at the gene ends were 4 bases for V and 5 bases for J; bases not matched to a gene: 6. The V gene's germline CDR1 is SGHDN and CDR2 FVKESK. Here the CDR3 reads CASSPRDRVDEQYF. In DNA, the CDR3 is TGTGCCAGCAGCCCCCGGGACAGGGTGGACGAGCAGTACTTC.

V gene TRBV11-2 combines with J gene TRBJ1-6, with 9 bases matching TRBD1. V gave up 5 bases and J gave up 7 bases; unmatched junction bases: 6. The length of the CDR3 is 15 residues. The germline gives CDR1 SGHAT, CDR2 FQNNGV. CDR3 in amino acids: CASSPAGQGNSPLHF. In DNA, the CDR3 is TGTGCCAGCAGCCCAGCGGGACAGGGAAATTCACCCCTCCACTTT.

This clonotype was counted only a few times. The gene calls are TRBV19 and TRBJ1-1; the D is unclear. Trimming took 3 bases from V and 3 from J, leaving 11 bases between them. Germline CDR1 LNHDA, CDR2 SQIVND (reference sequence). CDR3 length equals 14 residues. The chain's CDR3 is CASSMYDWDTEAFF. CDR3 nucleotide sequence: TGTGCCAGTAGTATGTATGATTGGGACACTGAAGCTTTCTTT. Full variable domain (rest looked up from reference TRBV19 and TRBJ1-1): DGGITQSPKYLFRKEGQNVTLSCEQNLNHDAMYWYRQDPGQGLRLIYYSQIVNDFQKGDIAEGYSVSREKKESFPLTVTSAQKNPTAFYLCASSMYDWDTEAFFGQGTRLTVV.

The chain carries TRBV6-2 or TRBV6-3 and TRBJ2-1; 12 bases map to TRBD2. The CDR3 spans 20 residues. V dropped 1 base and J dropped 6; count of bases not matched to a gene: 16. Looked up from germline, CDR1 is MNHEY and CDR2 is SVGEGT. DNA of the CDR3: TGTGCCAGCAGTTACTATGGCCCGACTAGCGGGAGAAAGACGGGCAATGAGCAGTTCTTC. Its protein product is CASSYYGPTSGRKTGNEQFF.

This clonotype has only a few counts. The chain links TRBV4-1 to TRBJ2-3, with TRBD2 matching 9 bases. The germline gives CDR1 MGHRA, CDR2 YSYEKL. The CDR3 has 17 residues. J gave up 0 bases and V 0 bases, and 4 bases lay outside the gene matches. CDR3: CASSQEGGRGSTDTQYF. The CDR3 coding sequence is TGCGCCAGCAGCCAAGAGGGCGGGAGGGGAAGCACAGATACGCAGTATTTT.

This chain links TRBV7-2 with TRBJ2-1; 9 bases are a match to TRBD2. Trimming cost V 9 bases and J 6 bases; bases outside gene matches: 12. CDR1 SGHTA and CDR2 FQGNSA come from the germline V gene. The CDR3 covers 15 residues. This CDR3 reads CASSSLAGTINEQFF. As DNA, the CDR3 is TGTGCCAGTAGTTCCCTAGCGGGAACCATCAATGAGCAGTTCTTC.

Comments on this clonotype: One base away lies a much larger clone, so this may be a sequencing read error. J is TRBJ2-7 and V is TRBV6-2 or TRBV6-3; 9 bases map to TRBD1. Per germline, CDR1 MNHEY and CDR2 SVGEGT. The CDR3 extends over 14 amino acids. J was trimmed by 1 base and V by 5 bases; bases with no gene match: 3. The CDR3 region is CASSRGTGSYEQYF. In nucleotides, the CDR3 is TGTGCCAGCAGTCGCGGGACAGGGTCCTACGAGCAGTACTTC.

This rearrangement joins TRBV6-2 or TRBV6-3 to TRBJ1-1; D gene uncertain. CDR3 size: 15 residues. In germline, CDR1 is MNHEY, CDR2 SVGEGT. V was cut by 4 bases and J by 5 bases, with 17 bases left in between. For the CDR3, the DNA is TGTGCCAGCAGTTGTAAGGCCTTTGGAGGTACTGAAGCTTTCTTT. Encoded protein: CASSCKAFGGTEAFF.

The rearrangement links TRBV4-1 to TRBJ1-4; the D is unclear. Germline CDR1 reads MGHRA; CDR2 reads YSYEKL. The V end lost 5 bases, the J end lost 5 bases, and 12 bases lay between the germline ends. The CDR3 is 14 amino acids. The DNA of the CDR3 is TGCGCCAGCAGCAGACCCGACCGGAATGAAAAACTGTTTTTT. This sequence encodes CASSRPDRNEKLFF.

The chain employs TRBV19 and TRBJ1-1, with D perhaps TRBD1 (5 bases). The germline V gene encodes CDR1 LNHDA and CDR2 SQIVND (reference sequence). The V and J ends lost 10 bases and 3 bases respectively, with 15 bases between them. This CDR3 comprises 13 residues. The CDR3 here is CATRAGGYTEAFF. CDR3 DNA sequence: TGTGCCACCCGCGCGGGGGGGTACACTGAAGCTTTCTTT.

This clonotype was seen only a few times. This chain connects TRBV7-2 to TRBJ2-7; 9 bases match TRBD2. The CDR3 contains 15 residues. Trimming removed 3 bases from V and 7 bases from J; junction bases left unmatched: 10. From germline, CDR1 is SGHTA and CDR2 FQGNSA. CDR3 nucleotides: TGTGCCAGCAGCTTCATAGCGGGAGCGGGTTTAGAGCAGTACTTC. This translates into CASSFIAGAGLEQYF.

This rearrangement joins TRBV7-6 to TRBJ2-1, with 9 nucleotides matching TRBD1. Germline V lookup: CDR1 SGHVS, CDR2 FNYEAQ. V lost 0 bases, J lost 8 bases, and 8 bases stayed unmatched. This CDR3 is 16 amino acids long. The CDR3 DNA reads TGTGCCAGCAGCTTAGCCCGGGGGACAGGGCCCTATGAGCAGTTCTTC. Amino acid sequence: CASSLARGTGPYEQFF.

This clonotype occurred a few times. A read error may explain this, as a much larger clone is one base away. The rearrangement joins TRBV6-1 to TRBJ1-1, with a possible D match to TRBD1 (5 bases). The germline gives CDR1 MNHNS, CDR2 SASEGT. The length of the CDR3 is 15 residues. The CDR3 is CASNAPRGSNTKAFF. CDR3 DNA: TGTGCCAGCAACGCCCCGCGGGGGTCAAACACTAAAGCTTTCTTT.

The chain recombines TRBV28 with TRBJ2-3, with a weak D call TRBD1 (5 bases). Germline CDR1 MDHEN, CDR2 SYDVKM. CDR3 size: 12 residues. The CDR3 here is CAIQGNTDTQYF. The CDR3 bases are TGTGCTATCCAGGGCAACACAGATACGCAGTATTTT.

The chain joins TRBV7-6 to TRBJ2-7; no firm D call. The CDR3 is 13 amino acids. V lost 0 bases and J lost 2, with 5 bases in between. Germline V gene data show CDR1 as SGHVS and CDR2 as FNYEAQ. The CDR3 sequence is CASSLALTYEQYF. Written as DNA, the CDR3 is TGTGCCAGCAGCTTAGCTCTAACCTACGAGCAGTACTTC. The variable domain in full, completed from reference TRBV7-6 and TRBJ2-7, reads GAGVSQSPRYKVTKRGQDVALRCDPISGHVSLYWYRQALGQGPEFLTYFNYEAQQDKSGLPNDRFSAERPEGSISTLTIQRTEQRDSAMYRCASSLALTYEQYFGPGTRLTVT.

For this clonotype: A much bigger clone sits one base away, suggesting this may be a read error. The chain combines TRBV20-1 with TRBJ1-1, with no clear D. The CDR3 is made up of 12 amino acids. Germline lookup yields CDR1 DFQATT and CDR2 SNEGSKA (reference sequence). CDR3 nucleotides: TGCAGTGCGGCCAGACAACTCACTGGAGCTTTCTTT. This codes for CSAARQLTGAFF.